This entry features one TCR beta chain sequence. The antigen is unknown. PCR primers comprised 60 Vbeta and 13 Jbeta primers. Assay: immunoSEQ multiplex PCR; the TCRdb copy retains only in-frame clones and omits some. The data show about 160,000 clones, with approximately 80% seen just once and approximately 1.3% held by the top ten. It was healthy bone marrow donors who served as donors. The data originate from a study of cytomegalovirus exposure and HLA in healthy donors. The study, taken as a whole, reports: Investigators reported under 200 TCR beta chains as tied to cytomegalovirus. As a later analysis showed, a missense DCLRE1C variant was linked to trimming of TCR beta V- and J-genes. In a later analysis, the majority of CMV-associated beta chains seemingly showed HLA restriction.

The V gene's germline CDR1 is SGHTA and CDR2 FQGNSA. Trimming cost V 1 base and J 10 bases, with 8 bases left between them. CDR3 size: 13 residues. This TCR came from a man in his thirties or forties in good health and CMV-seronegative. Sample: PBMCs. J is TRBJ1-6 and V is TRBV7-2; D is perhaps TRBD1 (5 bases). CDR3 region: CASSLGGDSPLHF. The CDR3 region has the DNA TGTGCCAGCAGCTTAGGGGGCGACTCACCCCTCCACTTT.